A selection of T cell receptor beta chains follows, all from one sample in a study of spatial heterogeneity in lung cancer. TCRdb analysed the 5' RACE reads with MiXCR anew, one entry per CDR3 protein. The table has 20,000 to 25,000 distinct CDR3 sequences, approximately 4.8% seen once. Source: lung tumor tissue, taken at surgery. Receptors originate from a male donor with early-stage non-small cell lung cancer. CDR3s include the opening cysteine and the closing phenylalanine or tryptophan. A D gene is named only where the DNA matches it firmly. Clone size is given for some rows only: seen once, a few or many times, or a class if the clone is expanded.

J	size	V	D	length	DNA	CDR3
TRBJ2-3	many	TRBV7-8	NA	18	TGTGCCAGCAGCCTACGGAGGCCTAGGGAGGGGGTCCAGGATACGCAGTATTTT	CASSLRRPREGVQDTQYF
TRBJ1-4	NA	TRBV12-3/TRBV12-4	NA	12	TGTGCCAGCAGTTTAAAGTGGGCTCCACTGTTTTTT	CASSLKWAPLFF
TRBJ2-7	many	TRBV10-3	NA	15	TGTGCCATCAAGAATACAGGGCAACTCTCCTACGAGCAGTACTTC	CAIKNTGQLSYEQYF
TRBJ2-2	many	TRBV6-6	NA	13	TGTGCCAGCAGTCCGGTTGGTGTCGGGGAGCTGTTTTTT	CASSPVGVGELFF
TRBJ2-7	many	TRBV10-3	TRBD2	14	TGTGCCATCAGTGAAGGCAGCGGGGGGACCACGAGGTACTTC	CAISEGSGGTTRYF
TRBJ1-5	few	TRBV12-5	NA	17	TGTGCTAGTGATCCTGCCAGTACCCGACCGGTTAATCAGCCCCAGCATTTT	CASDPASTRPVNQPQHF
TRBJ2-5	many	TRBV14	NA	12	TGTGCCAGCAGCCAAGATTGGGAGACCCAGTACTTC	CASSQDWETQYF
TRBJ2-1	many	TRBV9	NA	12	TGTGCCAGCAGCGGTGGGGGTGATGAGCAGTTCTTC	CASSGGGDEQFF
TRBJ1-2	many	TRBV10-3	TRBD1	13	TGTGCCATCAGTGAGGGACAGGGGAGAGGCTACACCTTC	CAISEGQGRGYTF
TRBJ2-7	many	TRBV7-9	TRBD2	15	TGTGCCAGCAGCCCTTCCGGGACTAGTAGTGCCGAGCAGTACTTC	CASSPSGTSSAEQYF
TRBJ2-5	many	TRBV7-2	NA	14	TGTGCCAGCAGCGTGGGACATTCGGAAGAGACCCAGTACTTC	CASSVGHSEETQYF
TRBJ1-5	many	TRBV5-1	TRBD1	15	TGCGCCAGCAGCTTGGCCGGGACAGAGGATCAGCCCCAGCATTTT	CASSLAGTEDQPQHF
TRBJ2-4	many	TRBV7-3	NA	14	TGTGCCAGCAGCCCAACGACGATGGAAAACATTCAGTACTTC	CASSPTTMENIQYF
TRBJ1-6	few	TRBV3-1	NA	15	TGTGCCAGCAGCCAAGATAGAGAACCTAATTCACCCCTCCACTTT	CASSQDREPNSPLHF
TRBJ1-3	many	TRBV11-2	NA	15	TGTGCCAGCACCTCAACGCCCCGCTCTGGAAACACCATATATTTT	CASTSTPRSGNTIYF
TRBJ1-4	NA	TRBV7-8	NA	15	TGTGCCAGCAGCTTAGTTCGGGGCCTTAATGAAAAACTGTTTTTT	CASSLVRGLNEKLFF
TRBJ2-7	many	TRBV20-1	NA	14	TGCAGTGCTAGTGGTGACAGCTTTTCCTACGAGCAGTACTTC	CSASGDSFSYEQYF
TRBJ2-7	many	TRBV12-3/TRBV12-4	NA	13	TGTGCCAGCAGTCAGCCAGGGACGGTAGAGCAGTACTTC	CASSQPGTVEQYF
TRBJ1-5	few	TRBV19	TRBD1	16	TGTGCCAGTATTAAATCGGGGACAGGGGATGTGCAGCCCCAGCATTTT	CASIKSGTGDVQPQHF
TRBJ1-2	many	TRBV5-1	NA	16	TGCGCCAGCAGCTTGGGCGAGTCAGTATCTAACTATGGCTACACCTTC	CASSLGESVSNYGYTF
TRBJ2-3	many	TRBV25-1	NA	12	TGTGCCACCTTAGCTGCAACAGATACGCAGTATTTT	CATLAATDTQYF
TRBJ2-6	NA	TRBV6-6	TRBD1	16	TGTGCCAGCAGACGGACAGGGAGATCTGGGGCCAACGTCCTGACTTTC	CASRRTGRSGANVLTF
TRBJ1-2	many	TRBV14	TRBD1	15	TGTGCCAGCAGTCTAGGGAGGGGACAGATCTATGGCTACACCTTC	CASSLGRGQIYGYTF
TRBJ2-5	medium-sized	TRBV7-6	TRBD1	15	TGTGCCAGCAGCCGAAGGACAGGGGTCAGGGAGACCCAGTACTTC	CASSRRTGVRETQYF
TRBJ1-5	NA	TRBV7-8	TRBD1	15	TGTGCCAGCAGCTTCGAGGGACAGGCTTATCAGCCCCTGCATTTT	CASSFEGQAYQPLHF
TRBJ2-3	many	TRBV20-1	NA	14	TGCAGTGCTCAACAAGGGAGAGGCACAGATACGCAGTATTTT	CSAQQGRGTDTQYF
TRBJ2-6	many	TRBV9	NA	16	TGTGCCAGCAGCGTAGCTCCGGGCTCTGGGGCCAACGTCCTGACTTTC	CASSVAPGSGANVLTF
TRBJ1-5	NA	TRBV27	TRBD1	14	TGTGCCAGCAGTTCACAGGGGGCAAATCAGCCCCAGCATTTT	CASSSQGANQPQHF
TRBJ2-2	many	TRBV6-1	TRBD1	17	TGTGCCAGCACCCGAATCGCGGACAGGGCATGGACCGGGGAGCTGTTTTTT	CASTRIADRAWTGELFF
TRBJ2-7	many	TRBV5-1	NA	15	TGCGCCAGCAGCTTGGTAGACTCCCGAAACTACGAGCAGTACTTC	CASSLVDSRNYEQYF
TRBJ2-1	few	TRBV3-1	NA	14	TGTGCCAGCAGCCGAGTGAGAGGGGCGGCCGAGCAGTTCTTC	CASSRVRGAAEQFF
TRBJ2-1	many	TRBV24-1	NA	15	TGTGCCACCAGTGAGGGGCGGAGCTCCTACAATGAGCAGTTCTTC	CATSEGRSSYNEQFF
TRBJ1-1	many	TRBV29-1	NA	12	TGCAGCGTTGCCCGGACGATAGACGAAGCTTTCTTT	CSVARTIDEAFF
TRBJ2-6	many	TRBV2	TRBD2	16	TGTGCCAGCAGTCTAGCGGGGCGGGCTGGGGCCAACGTCCTGACTTTC	CASSLAGRAGANVLTF
TRBJ2-1	many	TRBV3-1	TRBD2	16	TGTGCCAGCAGCTACCCGGGACTAGCGACGAACAATGAGCAGTTCTTC	CASSYPGLATNNEQFF
TRBJ2-1	many	TRBV7-2	TRBD2	16	TGTGCCAGCAGCTCGTGGGGAGGGAGCTCCTACAATGAGCAGTTCTTC	CASSSWGGSSYNEQFF
TRBJ2-1	many	TRBV20-1	TRBD2	15	TGCAGTGCTAGAGGGCTAGCGGGAGTGGACAATGAGCAGTTCTTC	CSARGLAGVDNEQFF
TRBJ1-1	few	TRBV5-8	NA	14	TGTGCCAGCAGCTTAGCACAGACGATCACTGAAGCTTTCTTT	CASSLAQTITEAFF
TRBJ2-3	many	TRBV7-2	TRBD2	17	TGTGCCAGCAGCCGACTAGCGGGAGGGCCGGGCACAGATACGCAGTATTTT	CASSRLAGGPGTDTQYF
TRBJ2-7	many	TRBV4-2	TRBD2	16	TGTGCCAGCAGCCAAGATGGGACTAGCGGCTCCTACGAGCAGTACTTC	CASSQDGTSGSYEQYF
TRBJ2-7	many	TRBV29-1	TRBD1	12	TGCAGCGTTTGGACAGGGACCTACGAGCAGTACTTC	CSVWTGTYEQYF
TRBJ2-6	many	TRBV3-1	NA	14	TGTGCCAGCAGCCAAGTCTCTGGGGCCAACGTCCTGACTTTC	CASSQVSGANVLTF
TRBJ2-1	many	TRBV5-4	NA	20	TGTGCCAGCAGCTTGTTGTTCCCGGGTAGGGTGGGACACCCCTCGGATGAGCAGTTCTTC	CASSLLFPGRVGHPSDEQFF
TRBJ2-4	many	TRBV7-2	NA	15	TGTGCCAGCAGCACCAACAGGAACCGGGGAAACATTCAGTACTTC	CASSTNRNRGNIQYF
TRBJ2-7	many	TRBV20-1	TRBD2	19	TGCAGTGCACCGAGTATAGGACTAGCGCATACCATCGCGACCTACGAGCAGTACTTC	CSAPSIGLAHTIATYEQYF
TRBJ2-2	many	TRBV5-1	TRBD2	15	TGCGCCAGCGGCCTTAGCGGGGGACCGGAGGGGGAGCTGTTTTTT	CASGLSGGPEGELFF